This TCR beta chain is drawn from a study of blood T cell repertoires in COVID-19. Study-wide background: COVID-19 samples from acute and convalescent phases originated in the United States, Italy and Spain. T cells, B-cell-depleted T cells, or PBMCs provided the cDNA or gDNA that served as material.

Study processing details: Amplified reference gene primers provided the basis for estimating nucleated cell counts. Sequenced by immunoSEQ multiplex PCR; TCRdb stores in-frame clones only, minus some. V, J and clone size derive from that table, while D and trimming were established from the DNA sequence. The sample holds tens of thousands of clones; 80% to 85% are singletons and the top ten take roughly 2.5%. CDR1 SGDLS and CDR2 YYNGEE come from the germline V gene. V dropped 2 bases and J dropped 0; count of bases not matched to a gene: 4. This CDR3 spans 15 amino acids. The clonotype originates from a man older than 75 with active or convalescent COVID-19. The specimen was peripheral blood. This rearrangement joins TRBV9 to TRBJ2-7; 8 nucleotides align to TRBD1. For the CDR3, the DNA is TGTGCCAGCAGCGTGGGGACAGGTCGCTCCTACGAGCAGTACTTC. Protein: CASSVGTGRSYEQYF.